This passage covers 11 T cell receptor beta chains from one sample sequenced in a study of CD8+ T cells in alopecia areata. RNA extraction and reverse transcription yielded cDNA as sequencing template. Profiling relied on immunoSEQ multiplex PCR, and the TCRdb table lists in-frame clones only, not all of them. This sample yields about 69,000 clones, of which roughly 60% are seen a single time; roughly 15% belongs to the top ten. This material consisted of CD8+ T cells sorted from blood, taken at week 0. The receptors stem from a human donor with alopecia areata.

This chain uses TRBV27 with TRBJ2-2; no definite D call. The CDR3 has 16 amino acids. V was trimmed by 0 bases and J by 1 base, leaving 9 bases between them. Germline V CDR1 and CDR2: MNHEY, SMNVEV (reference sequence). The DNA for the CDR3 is TGTGCCAGCAGTTTATCGCTCCCGGGGAACACCGGGGAGCTGTTTTTT. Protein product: CASSLSLPGNTGELFF.

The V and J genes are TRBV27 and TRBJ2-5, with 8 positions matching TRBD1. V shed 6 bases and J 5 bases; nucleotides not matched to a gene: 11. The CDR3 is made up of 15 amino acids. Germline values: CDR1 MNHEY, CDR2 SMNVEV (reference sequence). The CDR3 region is CASSSEQGGRETQYF. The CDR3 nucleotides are TGTGCCAGCAGCTCAGAACAGGGGGGTCGGGAGACCCAGTACTTC.

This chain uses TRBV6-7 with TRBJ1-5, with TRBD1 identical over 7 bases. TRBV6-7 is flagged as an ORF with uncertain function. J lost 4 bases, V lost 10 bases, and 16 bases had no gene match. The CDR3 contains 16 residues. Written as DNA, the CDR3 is TGTGCCACCCTGGACCGGGCAGGGGGTCGAAATCAGCCCCAGCATTTT. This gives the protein CATLDRAGGRNQPQHF.

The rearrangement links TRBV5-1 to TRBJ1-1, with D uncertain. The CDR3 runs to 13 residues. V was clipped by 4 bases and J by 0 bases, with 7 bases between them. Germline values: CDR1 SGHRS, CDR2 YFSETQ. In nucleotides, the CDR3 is TGCGCCAGCAGCATAGAACTGAACACTGAAGCTTTCTTT. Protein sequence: CASSIELNTEAFF.

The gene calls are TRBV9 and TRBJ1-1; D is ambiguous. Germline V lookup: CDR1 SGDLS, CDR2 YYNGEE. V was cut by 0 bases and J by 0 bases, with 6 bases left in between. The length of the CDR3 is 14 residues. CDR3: CASSVDSMNTEAFF. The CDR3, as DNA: TGTGCCAGCAGCGTAGACAGTATGAACACTGAAGCTTTCTTT.

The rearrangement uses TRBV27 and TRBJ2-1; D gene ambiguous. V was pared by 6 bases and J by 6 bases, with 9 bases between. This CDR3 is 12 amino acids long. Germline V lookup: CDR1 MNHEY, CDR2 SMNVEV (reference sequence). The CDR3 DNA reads TGTGCCAGCAGGCCCCACCCCAATGAGCAGTTCTTC. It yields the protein CASRPHPNEQFF.

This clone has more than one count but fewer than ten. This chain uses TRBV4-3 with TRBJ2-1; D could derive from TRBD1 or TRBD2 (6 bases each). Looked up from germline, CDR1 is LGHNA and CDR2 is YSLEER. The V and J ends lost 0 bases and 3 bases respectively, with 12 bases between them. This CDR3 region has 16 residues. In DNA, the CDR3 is TGCGCCAGCAGCCAAGATCCGGGGGCGGGCTACAATGAGCAGTTCTTC. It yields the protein CASSQDPGAGYNEQFF.

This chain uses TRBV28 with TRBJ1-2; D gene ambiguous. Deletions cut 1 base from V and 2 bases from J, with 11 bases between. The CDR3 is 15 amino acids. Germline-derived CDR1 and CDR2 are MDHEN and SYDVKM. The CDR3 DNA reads TGTGCCAGCAGTTTATCTCGGACGGGCAACTATGGCTACACCTTC. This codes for CASSLSRTGNYGYTF.

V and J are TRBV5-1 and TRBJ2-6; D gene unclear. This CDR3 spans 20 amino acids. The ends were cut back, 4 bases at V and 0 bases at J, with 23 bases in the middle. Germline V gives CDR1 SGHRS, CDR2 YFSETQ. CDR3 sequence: CASSHGGIQLGSSGANVLTF. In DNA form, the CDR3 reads TGCGCCAGCAGCCACGGTGGGATCCAGCTGGGTTCCTCTGGGGCCAACGTCCTGACTTTC. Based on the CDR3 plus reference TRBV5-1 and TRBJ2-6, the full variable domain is KAGVTQTPRYLIKTRGQQVTLSCSPISGHRSVSWYQQTPGQGLQFLFEYFSETQRNKGNFPGRFSGRQFSNSRSEMNVSTLELGDSALYLCASSHGGIQLGSSGANVLTFGAGSRLTVL.

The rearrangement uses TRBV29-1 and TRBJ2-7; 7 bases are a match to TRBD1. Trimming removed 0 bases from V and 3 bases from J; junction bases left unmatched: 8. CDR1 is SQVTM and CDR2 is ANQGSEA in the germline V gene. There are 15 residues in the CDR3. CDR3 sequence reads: CSVEDDAGTDYEQYF. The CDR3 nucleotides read TGCAGCGTTGAAGACGACGCCGGGACAGACTACGAGCAGTACTTC.

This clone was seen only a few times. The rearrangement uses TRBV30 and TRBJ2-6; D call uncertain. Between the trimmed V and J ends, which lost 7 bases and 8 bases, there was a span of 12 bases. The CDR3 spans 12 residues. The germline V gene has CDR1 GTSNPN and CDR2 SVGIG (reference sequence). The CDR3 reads CASFWVTNVLTF. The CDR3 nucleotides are TGTGCCTCATTCTGGGTAACCAACGTCCTGACTTTC.